What follows are 27 T cell receptor beta chains derived from one specimen sequenced in a study of blood T cell repertoires in COVID-19. Profiling relied on immunoSEQ multiplex PCR, and the TCRdb table lists in-frame clones only, not all of them. The sample lists about 100,000 clones, about 89% occurring once. The sample comprised peripheral blood. The receptors stem from a man aged 50-59 years with acute or convalescent COVID-19.

The chain uses TRBV11-3 and TRBJ2-7; D remains unclear. There are 14 residues in the CDR3. The V and J ends lost 0 bases and 2 bases respectively, with 8 bases between them. Germline V gene sequence: CDR1 SGHNT, CDR2 YENEEA. In DNA form, the CDR3 reads TGTGCCAGCAGCTTAGACGTCAGAACCTACGAGCAGTACTTC. This sequence encodes CASSLDVRTYEQYF.

The table lists this clone with a count of one. The chain joins TRBV6-5 to TRBJ1-3; D remains unclear. V was clipped by 5 bases and J by 4 bases, with 6 bases between them. Looked up from germline, CDR1 is MNHEY and CDR2 is SVGAGI. This CDR3 comprises 12 residues. CDR3 residues: CASSPGGNTIYF. CDR3 DNA sequence: TGTGCCAGCAGTCCAGGCGGAAACACCATATATTTT.

This chain's CDR3 is CASSSHRGTQPQHF. CDR3 DNA: TGTGCCAGCAGTTCACACCGGGGAACTCAGCCCCAGCATTTT. This sequence joins TRBV6-5 and TRBJ1-5; no clear D. The CDR3 is 14 residues long. Trimming cost V 4 bases and J 6 bases, with 13 bases left between them. Germline V lookup: CDR1 MNHEY, CDR2 SVGAGI.

V usage is TRBV7-9 and J usage is TRBJ1-3; no clear D. The CDR3 spans 13 residues. V lost 1 base, J lost 13 bases, and 14 bases lay in between. The V gene's germline CDR1 is SEHNR and CDR2 FQNEAQ (reference sequence). This CDR3 is CASSLVGTQRIYF. Written as DNA, the CDR3 is TGTGCCAGCAGCTTAGTTGGAACCCAGCGGATATATTTT.

The chain carries TRBV7-9 and TRBJ1-1, with TRBD1 identical over 9 bases. The CDR3 loop spans 12 amino acids. Germline V gene data show CDR1 as SEHNR and CDR2 as FQNEAQ (reference sequence). Trimming removed 5 bases from V and 6 bases from J; junction bases left unmatched: 1. Here the CDR3 reads CASSTGGAEAFF. The CDR3 DNA reads as TGTGCCAGCAGCACAGGGGGCGCTGAAGCTTTCTTT.

The genes are TRBV11-1 and TRBJ2-2; 9 bases line up with TRBD1. Germline loops: CDR1 SGHAT, CDR2 FQDESV (reference sequence). CDR3 length equals 16 residues. With 4 bases clipped from V and 2 bases from J, the junction kept 5 bases outside the gene matches. The CDR3 protein is CASSSRTGVNTGELFF. In nucleotides, the CDR3 is TGTGCCAGCAGCTCTCGGACAGGGGTTAACACCGGGGAGCTGTTTTTT.

J is TRBJ1-1 and V is TRBV7-9, with TRBD1 matching 9 bases. Trimming removed 4 bases from V and 6 bases from J; junction bases left unmatched: 9. The CDR3 totals 15 residues. Germline values: CDR1 SEHNR, CDR2 FQNEAQ (reference sequence). The CDR3 spells CASSSQTGGYAEAFF. CDR3 nucleotide sequence: TGTGCCAGCAGCTCCCAGACAGGGGGGTACGCTGAAGCTTTCTTT. Using reference TRBV7-9 and TRBJ1-1 for the parts outside the CDR3, the full variable domain is DTGVSQNPRHKITKRGQNVTFRCDPISEHNRLYWYRQTLGQGPEFLTYFQNEAQLEKSRLLSDRFSAERPKGSFSTLEIQRTEQGDSAMYLCASSSQTGGYAEAFFGQGTRLTVV.

V gene TRBV29-1 combines with J gene TRBJ1-2, with TRBD1 matching 7 bases. V shed 1 base, J shed 6 bases, and the junction held 5 bases outside the gene matches. Per the germline V gene, CDR1 is SQVTM and CDR2 is ANQGSEA. The CDR3 length is 13 residues. The CDR3 coding sequence is TGCAGCGTTGAAGGACAGGGAATCCATGGCTACACCTTC. Amino acid sequence: CSVEGQGIHGYTF.

This chain links TRBV7-9 with TRBJ1-1; perhaps TRBD1 as D (5 bases). Germline loops: CDR1 SEHNR, CDR2 FQNEAQ (reference sequence). The length of the CDR3 is 13 residues. V was pared by 1 base and J by 5 bases, with 8 bases between. Here the CDR3 reads CASSLDTGTEAFF. In nucleotides, the CDR3 is TGTGCCAGCAGCTTAGATACAGGAACTGAAGCTTTCTTT.

The CDR3 nucleotides read TGTGCCAGCTCACCACAAACCAGCAGGGGGGTCGCTGAAGCTTTCTTT. Protein: CASSPQTSRGVAEAFF. The V and J genes are TRBV18 and TRBJ1-1; TRBD1 agrees at 7 bases. The V gene end was trimmed by 1 base and the J gene end by 6 bases; junction bases not matched to a gene: 11. The CDR3 loop spans 16 amino acids. CDR1 and CDR2 (germline): KGHSH, LQKENI.

This sequence joins TRBV9 and TRBJ2-7; D is possibly TRBD1 (7 bases). Germline CDR1 reads SGDLS; CDR2 reads YYNGEE. The CDR3 loop spans 11 amino acids. Trimming cost V 7 bases and J 6 bases, with 11 bases left between them. CDR3 sequence reads: CASGGGSEQYF. The CDR3 bases are TGTGCCAGCGGAGGGGGCAGCGAGCAGTACTTC.

The chain combines TRBV30 with TRBJ2-4; 12 nucleotides agree with TRBD1. J gave up 9 bases and V 1 base, and 4 bases lay outside the gene matches. In germline, CDR1 is GTSNPN, CDR2 SVGIG (reference sequence). CDR3 length equals 14 residues. CDR3 sequence reads: CAWSGDRGQSIQYF. DNA for the CDR3: TGTGCCTGGAGTGGGGACAGGGGGCAAAGCATTCAGTACTTC. Full variable domain (outside the CDR3, taken from reference TRBV30 and TRBJ2-4): SQTIHQWPATLVQPVGSPLSLECTVEGTSNPNLYWYRQAAGRGLQLLFYSVGIGQISSEVPQNLSASRPQDRQFILSSKKLLLSDSGFYLCAWSGDRGQSIQYFGAGTRLSVL.

The rearrangement joins TRBV18 to TRBJ1-2, with D possibly matching TRBD1 (5 bases). Germline lookup yields CDR1 KGHSH and CDR2 LQKENI. This CDR3 is built from 13 residues. With 6 bases removed from V and 7 bases from J, the gap between germline ends came to 15 bases. Written as DNA, the CDR3 is TGTGCCAGCTCCCCAGAGTCCAGGGTTGGCTACACCTTC. Encoded protein: CASSPESRVGYTF.

V gene TRBV18 combines with J gene TRBJ1-4; 10 bases align to TRBD1. This CDR3 has 15 amino acids. The V gene end was trimmed by 3 bases and the J gene end by 8 bases; junction bases not matched to a gene: 6. The germline V gene encodes CDR1 KGHSH and CDR2 LQKENI. The CDR3 region has the DNA TGTGCCAGCTCACCGAGACAGGGGGCGTCGGAAAAACTGTTTTTT. It specifies CASSPRQGASEKLFF.

CDR3: CASSPNQGADTQYF. In DNA, the CDR3 is TGTGCCAGCTCACCAAACCAGGGCGCAGATACGCAGTATTTT. The V call is TRBV18, the J call TRBJ2-3, with D tentatively TRBD1 (5 bases). Germline assignment: CDR1 KGHSH and CDR2 LQKENI. The V gene lost 2 bases and the J gene lost 4 bases, with 10 bases spanning the gap. This CDR3 spans 14 amino acids.

The chain has TRBV19 and TRBJ2-1, with 7 bases identical to TRBD2. The V gene end was trimmed by 7 bases and the J gene end by 5 bases; junction bases not matched to a gene: 11. Germline CDR1 reads LNHDA; CDR2 reads SQIVND (reference sequence). The CDR3 consists of 15 residues. The CDR3 DNA is TGTGCCAGTACCCAGTGGGGGGGAGGAAACAATGAGCAGTTCTTC. Translation: CASTQWGGGNNEQFF.

The chain combines TRBV6-5 with TRBJ2-3, with D perhaps TRBD1 (6 bases). The V end lost 4 bases, the J end lost 0 bases, and 11 bases lay between the germline ends. Germline V lookup: CDR1 MNHEY, CDR2 SVGAGI. The CDR3 has 15 residues. The CDR3 loop reads CASSSDRLSTDTQYF. CDR3 bases: TGTGCCAGCAGTTCCGACAGGCTTAGCACAGATACGCAGTATTTT.

The V call is TRBV27, the J call TRBJ2-1; 11 bases line up with TRBD2. Germline V lookup: CDR1 MNHEY, CDR2 SMNVEV (reference sequence). Trimming took 5 bases from V and 4 from J; bases not matched to a gene: 4. The CDR3 runs to 15 residues. CDR3 sequence: CASSPLAGGYNEQFF. The CDR3 nucleotides are TGTGCCAGCAGTCCTCTAGCGGGGGGATACAATGAGCAGTTCTTC.

V gene TRBV10-3 combines with J gene TRBJ1-1, with D maybe TRBD1 (5 bases). The V end was cut by 6 bases, the J end by 10 bases, with 15 bases between. The length of the CDR3 is 12 residues. Germline V CDR1 and CDR2: ENHRY, SYGVKD. CDR3 DNA: TGTGCCATCAGCCCGACAGCCCAGATAGCTTTCTTT. It is translated as CAISPTAQIAFF.

The CDR3 DNA is TGTGCCAGCAGTCGGAGGGCTAACTATGGCTACACCTTC. This codes for CASSRRANYGYTF. The V and J genes are TRBV12-3 or TRBV12-4 and TRBJ1-2; D is ambiguous. Trimming left V 5 bases short and J 0 bases short, with 7 bases between. CDR3 length: 13 amino acids.

This clone was observed a handful of times. V is TRBV5-1 and J is TRBJ2-5, with a weak D call TRBD2 (7 bases). V was clipped by 5 bases and J by 4 bases, with 12 bases between them. CDR1 is SGHRS, CDR2 YFSETQ, per germline. The CDR3 sequence is 13 residues long. This CDR3 is CASRVRGGETQYF. CDR3 in DNA: TGCGCCAGCAGAGTAAGGGGGGGAGAGACCCAGTACTTC.

J is TRBJ2-7 and V is TRBV6-5; 12 bases agree with TRBD1. The junction had 11 bases not matched to a gene; V was cut back by 4 bases and J by 7 bases. The CDR3 runs to 16 residues. Germline V lookup: CDR1 MNHEY, CDR2 SVGAGI. The CDR3 here is CASSSVKGTGGWEQYF. The CDR3 DNA reads TGTGCCAGCAGTTCAGTAAAGGGGACAGGGGGCTGGGAGCAGTACTTC.

The rearrangement uses TRBV2 and TRBJ1-2; 7 bases match TRBD1. V shed 6 bases, J shed 6 bases, and the junction held 7 bases outside the gene matches. The CDR3 runs 13 residues. The germline CDR1 and CDR2 sequences are SNHLY and FYNNEI. The CDR3 loop reads CASRVSGTDGYTF. The CDR3 nucleotides read TGTGCCAGCAGGGTGAGTGGGACAGATGGCTACACCTTC.

V and J are TRBV5-1 and TRBJ2-1, with D possibly matching TRBD2 (6 bases). The CDR3 covers 14 residues. Germline loops: CDR1 SGHRS, CDR2 YFSETQ. Trimming cost V 2 bases and J 8 bases, with 14 bases left between them. Here the CDR3 reads CASSFFDPGDEQFF. The DNA of the CDR3 is TGCGCCAGCAGCTTTTTTGACCCGGGGGATGAGCAGTTCTTC.

V usage is TRBV6-1 and J usage is TRBJ2-7; a weak D match, TRBD1 (6 bases). V was cut by 1 base and J by 2 bases, with 9 bases left in between. The CDR3 runs to 14 residues. CDR1 is MNHNS and CDR2 is SASEGT in the germline V gene. DNA for the CDR3: TGTGCCAGCAGTGAAGGCCACAGGGCCTACGAGCAGTACTTC. As protein: CASSEGHRAYEQYF.

CDR3 protein: CASSLAVDTQYF. DNA for the CDR3: TGTGCCAGCAGCTTGGCTGTAGATACGCAGTATTTT. The chain employs TRBV5-5 and TRBJ2-3; no definite D call. The CDR3 has 12 amino acids. Germline V CDR1 and CDR2: SGHKS, YYEKEE (reference sequence). V gave up 0 bases and J gave up 5 bases, with 4 bases separating them.

The rearrangement uses TRBV11-2 and TRBJ1-3; 9 positions match TRBD1. CDR1 SGHAT and CDR2 FQNNGV come from the germline V gene. The V gene end was trimmed by 5 bases and the J gene end by 2 bases; junction bases not matched to a gene: 10. The CDR3 has 17 residues. CDR3 residues: CASSALTGGFAGNTIYF. The DNA for the CDR3 is TGTGCCAGCAGCGCCCTGACAGGGGGGTTTGCTGGAAACACCATATATTTT.